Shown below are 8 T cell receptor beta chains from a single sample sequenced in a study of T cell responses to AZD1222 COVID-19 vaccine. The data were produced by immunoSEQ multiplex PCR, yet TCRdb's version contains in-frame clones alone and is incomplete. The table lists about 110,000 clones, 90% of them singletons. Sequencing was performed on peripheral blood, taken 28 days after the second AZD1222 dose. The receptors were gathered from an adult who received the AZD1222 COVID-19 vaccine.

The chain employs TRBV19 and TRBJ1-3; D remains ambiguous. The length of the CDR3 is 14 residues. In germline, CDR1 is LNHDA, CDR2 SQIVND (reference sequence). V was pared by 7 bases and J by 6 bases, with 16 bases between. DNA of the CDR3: TGTGCCAGTACCCTGTACGGACTGGCAAACACCATATATTTT. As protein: CASTLYGLANTIYF.

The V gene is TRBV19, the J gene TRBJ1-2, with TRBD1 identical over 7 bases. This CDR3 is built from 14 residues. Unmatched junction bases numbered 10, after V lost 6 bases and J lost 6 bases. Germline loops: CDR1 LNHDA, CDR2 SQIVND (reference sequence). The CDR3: CASRPRDSMHGYTF. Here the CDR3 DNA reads TGTGCCAGTAGGCCCCGGGACAGTATGCATGGCTACACCTTC.

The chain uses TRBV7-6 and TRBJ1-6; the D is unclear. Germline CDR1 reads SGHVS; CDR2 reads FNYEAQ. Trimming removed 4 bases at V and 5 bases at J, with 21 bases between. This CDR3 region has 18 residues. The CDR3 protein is CASSSRPTGEYNNSPLHF. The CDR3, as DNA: TGTGCCAGCAGCTCACGCCCGACTGGGGAGTATAATAATTCACCCCTCCACTTT.

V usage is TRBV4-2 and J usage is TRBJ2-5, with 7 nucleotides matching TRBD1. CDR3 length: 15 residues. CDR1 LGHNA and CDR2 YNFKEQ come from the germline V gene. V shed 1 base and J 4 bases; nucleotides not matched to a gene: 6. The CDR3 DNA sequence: TGTGCCAGCAGCCAAGGGGATTCAGGGGGAGAGACCCAGTACTTC. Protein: CASSQGDSGGETQYF.

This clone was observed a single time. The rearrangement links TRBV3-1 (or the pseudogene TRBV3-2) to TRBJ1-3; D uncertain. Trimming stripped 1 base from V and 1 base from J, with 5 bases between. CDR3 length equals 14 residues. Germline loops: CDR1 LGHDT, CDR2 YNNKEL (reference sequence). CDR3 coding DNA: TGTGCCAGCAGCCAAGGAGGGTCTGGAAACACCATATATTTT. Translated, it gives CASSQGGSGNTIYF.

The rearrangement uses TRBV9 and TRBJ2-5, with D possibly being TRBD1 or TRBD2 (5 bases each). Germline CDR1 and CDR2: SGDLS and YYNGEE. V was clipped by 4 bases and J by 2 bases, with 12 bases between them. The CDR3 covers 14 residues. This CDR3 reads CASSTGTPQETQYF. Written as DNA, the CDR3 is TGTGCCAGCAGCACCGGGACGCCTCAAGAGACCCAGTACTTC.

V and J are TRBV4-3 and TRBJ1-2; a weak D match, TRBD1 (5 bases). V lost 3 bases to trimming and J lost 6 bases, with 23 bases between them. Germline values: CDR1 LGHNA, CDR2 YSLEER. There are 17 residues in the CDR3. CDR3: CASSQGVGATKPNGYTF. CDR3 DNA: TGCGCCAGCAGCCAGGGGGTGGGAGCCACAAAACCTAATGGCTACACCTTC.

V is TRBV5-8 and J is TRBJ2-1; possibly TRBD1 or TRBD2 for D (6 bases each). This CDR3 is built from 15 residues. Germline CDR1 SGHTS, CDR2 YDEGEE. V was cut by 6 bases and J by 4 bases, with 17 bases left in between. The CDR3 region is CASTPSGGRYNEQFF. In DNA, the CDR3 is TGTGCCAGCACACCGTCCGGGGGCCGGTACAATGAGCAGTTCTTC. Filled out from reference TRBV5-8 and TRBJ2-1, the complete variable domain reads EAGVTQSPTHLIKTRGQQATLRCSPISGHTSVYWYQQALGLGLQFLLWYDEGEERNRGNFPPRFSGRQFPNYSSELNVNALELEDSALYLCASTPSGGRYNEQFFGPGTRLTVL.